This passage covers 10 T cell receptor beta chains from one sample sequenced in a study of cytomegalovirus exposure and HLA in healthy donors. PCR involved 60 Vbeta and 13 Jbeta primers. Clones were sequenced by immunoSEQ multiplex PCR, and TCRdb holds only the in-frame ones, with some missing. The sample consists of about 170,000 clones, 70% to 80% of them appearing once. Sequencing was performed on PBMCs. The source is a woman between 45 and 60 years old in good health and CMV-seronegative.

This clone was recorded only once. The V call is TRBV30, the J call TRBJ1-6; TRBD1 matches 8 bases. Per germline, CDR1 GTSNPN and CDR2 SVGIG (reference sequence). The CDR3 runs to 14 residues. With V trimmed by 1 base and J by 9 bases, 5 bases remained unmatched. The CDR3 DNA reads as TGTGCCTGGAGTGAAGCAGGGGGCAGTTCACCCCTCCACTTT. Encoded protein: CAWSEAGGSSPLHF.

The V gene is TRBV28, the J gene TRBJ2-3, with 7 bases lining up with TRBD2. The germline V gene has CDR1 MDHEN and CDR2 SYDVKM. This CDR3 spans 17 amino acids. The V and J ends lost 2 bases and 0 bases, in that order; junction bases with no gene match: 8. The CDR3 region is CASSLPLLAASTDTQYF. The CDR3 DNA reads as TGTGCCAGCAGTTTACCCCTGCTAGCGGCTAGCACAGATACGCAGTATTTT. Filled out from reference TRBV28 and TRBJ2-3, the complete variable domain reads DVKVTQSSRYLVKRTGEKVFLECVQDMDHENMFWYRQDPGLGLRLIYFSYDVKMKEKGDIPEGYSVSREKKERFSLILESASTNQTSMYLCASSLPLLAASTDTQYFGPGTRLTVL.

The chain recombines TRBV27 with TRBJ2-7; 7 nucleotides agree with TRBD1. Germline trimming cut 4 bases from V and 3 bases from J; bases unmatched to any gene: 6. CDR1 is MNHEY, CDR2 SMNVEV, per germline (reference sequence). CDR3 length equals 14 residues. DNA of the CDR3: TGTGCCAGCAGTTCGCCCCGGGACAGCTACGAGCAGTACTTC. Protein sequence: CASSSPRDSYEQYF.

The chain couples TRBV7-2 to TRBJ1-5; D might be TRBD1 (6 bases). The germline V gene encodes CDR1 SGHTA and CDR2 FQGNSA. V was shortened by 4 bases and J by 0 bases, with 13 bases between the two germline ends. CDR3 size: 16 residues. DNA for the CDR3: TGTGCCAGCAGCTCCAGGACAGAGATTAGCAATCAGCCCCAGCATTTT. Translation: CASSSRTEISNQPQHF.

The gene calls are TRBV19 and TRBJ2-2; 7 bases line up with TRBD1. This CDR3 is built from 15 residues. The germline CDR1 and CDR2 sequences are LNHDA and SQIVND (reference sequence). Unmatched junction bases numbered 12, after V lost 8 bases and J lost 6 bases. The CDR3 DNA is TGTGCCAGTCAAGTAGGGACAGTTGGTGCCGGGGAGCTGTTTTTT. Residues: CASQVGTVGAGELFF. The full variable domain, rest sourced from reference TRBV19 and TRBJ2-2, is DGGITQSPKYLFRKEGQNVTLSCEQNLNHDAMYWYRQDPGQGLRLIYYSQIVNDFQKGDIAEGYSVSREKKESFPLTVTSAQKNPTAFYLCASQVGTVGAGELFFGEGSRLTVL.

V usage is TRBV27 and J usage is TRBJ2-1; 10 nucleotides match TRBD2. Unmatched junction bases numbered 10, after V lost 5 bases and J lost 6 bases. Germline V gene lookup returns CDR1 MNHEY and CDR2 SMNVEV (reference sequence). The CDR3 contains 16 residues. The CDR3 reads CASSPGSGRGPNEQFF. The CDR3 nucleotides are TGTGCCAGCAGTCCTGGAAGCGGGAGGGGGCCCAATGAGCAGTTCTTC.

The V and J genes are TRBV9 and TRBJ1-1; 10 bases map to TRBD1. Germline V CDR1 and CDR2: SGDLS, YYNGEE. The CDR3 is 14 residues long. The ends lost 0 bases at V and 7 bases at J; junction bases unmatched: 3. DNA for the CDR3: TGTGCCAGCAGCGTAGGGGGACAGGGGTTTGAAGCTTTCTTT. Translated: CASSVGGQGFEAFF.

The chain has TRBV11-2 and TRBJ2-1; TRBD2 matches 7 bases. There are 15 residues in the CDR3. Trimming at V came to 0 bases and at J to 6 bases, leaving 5 bases not matched to a gene. Germline V CDR1 and CDR2: SGHAT, FQNNGV. DNA for the CDR3: TGTGCCAGCAGCTTAGATCCGGGAGGTTTCAATGAGCAGTTCTTC. Protein: CASSLDPGGFNEQFF.

The chain couples TRBV6-1 to TRBJ2-1, with 8 bases matching TRBD2. Germline V gene lookup returns CDR1 MNHNS and CDR2 SASEGT. The CDR3 loop spans 15 amino acids. V shed 7 bases, J shed 10 bases, and the junction held 15 bases outside the gene matches. CDR3 in amino acids: CASIRPGLDYREQFF. The CDR3 nucleotides are TGTGCCAGCATTAGACCGGGACTAGACTACAGGGAGCAGTTCTTC.

The rearrangement joins TRBV5-1 to TRBJ1-4; the match to TRBD1 covers 9 bases. The V and J ends lost 2 bases and 7 bases, in that order; junction bases with no gene match: 6. The CDR3 is made up of 15 amino acids. Germline loops: CDR1 SGHRS, CDR2 YFSETQ. The CDR3 DNA reads TGCGCCAGCAGCTTCGACAGGGGGGGGAGTGAAAAACTGTTTTTT. As protein: CASSFDRGGSEKLFF.